This entry lists 4 T cell receptor beta chains sequenced from one sample in a study of siplizumab effects on memory and regulatory T cells (dated by TCRdb to between 2018 and 2020). The receptor library was made with the immunoSEQ multiplex PCR assay. TCRdb re-hosts the immuneACCESS table, in-frame sequences only. Its copies lack some clones; in the studies checked, an unresolved V gene accounts for under half of them, and the cause for the rest is not known. Present in this sample are around 78,000 clones, 75% to 95% of which were seen just once. About 27% of the sample lies in the top ten. The sample comprised CD8+ T cells sorted from blood. These receptors were taken from a human donor in good health.

This clone appeared a single time. This chain uses TRBV10-2 with TRBJ1-2, with 12 bases fitting TRBD1. The CDR3 length is 16 residues. After removal of 5 bases from V and 4 bases from J, the junction contained 8 bases not matched to a gene. CDR1 and CDR2 (germline): WSHSY, SAAADI. The CDR3 nucleotides are TGCGCCAGCAGTCCCGGGACAGGGGGCTTTATCTATGGCTACACCTTC. As protein: CASSPGTGGFIYGYTF.

This chain uses TRBV5-8 with TRBJ1-1; no clear D gene. Trimming pared 2 bases from V and 4 bases from J, leaving 6 bases between. Germline values: CDR1 SGHTS, CDR2 YDEGEE. This CDR3 region has 12 residues. Here the CDR3 DNA reads TGTGCCAGCAGCTTTCCGGGCACTGAAGCTTTCTTT. Its protein product is CASSFPGTEAFF.

In DNA form, the CDR3 reads TGTGCCAGCAGCTTAGGAGGCGGGCGGGAGACCCAGTACTTC. Protein sequence: CASSLGGGRETQYF. The rearrangement uses TRBV13 and TRBJ2-5; maybe TRBD2 (5 bases). This CDR3 has 14 amino acids. With 0 bases removed from V and 5 bases from J, the gap between germline ends came to 10 bases. Germline-derived CDR1 and CDR2 are PRHDT and FYEKMQ (reference sequence).

The J gene is TRBJ2-2, the V gene TRBV7-8; no reliable D call. The CDR3 is 14 residues long. Germline CDR1 reads SGHVS; CDR2 reads FQNEAQ. V lost 2 bases and J lost 5, with 9 bases in between. CDR3 loop: CASSLNGFTGELFF. The CDR3 bases are TGTGCCAGCAGCTTAAACGGGTTTACCGGGGAGCTGTTTTTT. The variable domain in full, with the rest retrieved from reference TRBV7-8 and TRBJ2-2, is GAGVSQSPRYKVAKRGQDVALRCDPISGHVSLFWYQQALGQGPEFLTYFQNEAQLDKSGLPSDRFFAERPEGSVSTLKIQRTQQEDSAVYLCASSLNGFTGELFFGEGSRLTVL.